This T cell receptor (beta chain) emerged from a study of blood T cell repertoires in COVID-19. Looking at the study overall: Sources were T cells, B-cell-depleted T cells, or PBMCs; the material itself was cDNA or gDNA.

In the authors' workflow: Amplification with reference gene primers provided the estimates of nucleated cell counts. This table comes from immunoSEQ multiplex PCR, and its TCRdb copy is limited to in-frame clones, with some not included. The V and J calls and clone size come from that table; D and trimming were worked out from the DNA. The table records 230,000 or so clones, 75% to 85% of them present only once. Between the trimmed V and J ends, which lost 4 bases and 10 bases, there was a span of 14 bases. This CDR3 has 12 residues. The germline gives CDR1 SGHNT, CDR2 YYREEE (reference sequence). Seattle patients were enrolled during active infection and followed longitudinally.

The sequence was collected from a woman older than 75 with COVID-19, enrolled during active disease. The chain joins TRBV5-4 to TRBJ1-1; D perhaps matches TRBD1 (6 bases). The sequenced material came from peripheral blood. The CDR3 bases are TGTGCCAGCAGCAACCAGGGGTTTGTAGCTTTCTTT. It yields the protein CASSNQGFVAFF.